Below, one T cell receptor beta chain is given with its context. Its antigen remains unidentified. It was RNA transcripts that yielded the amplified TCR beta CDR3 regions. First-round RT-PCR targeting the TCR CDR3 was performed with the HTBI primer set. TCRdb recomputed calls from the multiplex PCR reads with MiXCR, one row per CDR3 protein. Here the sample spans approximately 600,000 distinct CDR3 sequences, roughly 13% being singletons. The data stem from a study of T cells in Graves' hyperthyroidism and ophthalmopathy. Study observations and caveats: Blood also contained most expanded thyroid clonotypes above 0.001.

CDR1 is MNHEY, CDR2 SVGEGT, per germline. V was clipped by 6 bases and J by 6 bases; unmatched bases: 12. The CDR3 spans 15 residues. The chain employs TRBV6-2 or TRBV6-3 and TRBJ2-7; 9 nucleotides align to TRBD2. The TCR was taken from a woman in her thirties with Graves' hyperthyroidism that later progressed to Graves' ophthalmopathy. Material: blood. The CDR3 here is CASSVEPREGREQYF. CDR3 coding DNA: TGTGCCAGCAGCGTAGAACCGCGGGAGGGCCGCGAGCAGTACTTC.